What follows is one TCR beta chain and its context. The data were produced by immunoSEQ multiplex PCR, yet TCRdb's version contains in-frame clones alone and is incomplete. The sample comprises under 200,000 clones, roughly 84% of which are singletons, and over 7% rests with the top ten. The record originates from a study of blood T cell repertoires in COVID-19. Looked up from germline, CDR1 is MDHEN and CDR2 is SYDVKM. CDR3 length: 14 amino acids. The trim removed 6 bases at V and 4 bases at J, leaving 6 bases unmatched. The chain uses TRBV28 and TRBJ1-1; 9 nucleotides agree with TRBD1. The receptor was derived from a woman aged 45-65 years who had recovered from COVID-19. Sequenced material: PBMCs or T cells enriched from blood (not recorded which). The CDR3 nucleotides are TGTGCCAGCAGCCTTTACAGGGGGCTCACTGAAGCTTTCTTT. This sequence encodes CASSLYRGLTEAFF.